Listed below are T cell receptor beta chains from one sample, sequenced in a study of cytomegalovirus exposure and HLA in healthy donors. Here immunoSEQ multiplex PCR was the method, and the copy in TCRdb shows in-frame clones only, minus some. The sample gives around 100,000 clones, 7.6% of which show up once; about 2.3% is in the top ten. Sequencing was performed on PBMCs. The receptors come from a man in his fifties or sixties in good health and CMV-seronegative. Both conserved end residues are part of each CDR3. Each record gives: D gene, V gene, CDR3 length, clone size, J gene, CDR3 DNA, CDR3 protein. The D gene is left open where the match is weak. The listing skips clone size in some rows; elsewhere it reads once, few, many or a size class.

>.|TRBV27|14|.|TRBJ1-4
TGTGCCAGCAGGCTACAGGGAGGGGGTGAAAAACTGTTTTTT
CASRLQGGGEKLFF
>TRBD1|TRBV5-1|16|few|TRBJ2-7
TGCGCCAGCAGCACACAGCCGGGACAGGGCACCTACGAGCAGTACTTC
CASSTQPGQGTYEQYF
>.|TRBV28|15|.|TRBJ1-5
TGTGCCAGCAGTAACCAGGCGGGAAGGGATCAGCCCCAGCATTTT
CASSNQAGRDQPQHF
>TRBD1|TRBV15|14|.|TRBJ1-6
TGTGCCACCAGTAAACAGGGGGCAAGATCACCCCTCCACTTT
CATSKQGARSPLHF
>TRBD2|TRBV7-3|15|few|TRBJ2-3
TGTGCCAGCAGTTTTAGCGGGTTGGGGACAGATACGCAGTATTTT
CASSFSGLGTDTQYF
>.|TRBV11-2|15|.|TRBJ2-7
TGTGCCAGCAGCCCAGAGGTGATCCGGGGCTACGAGCAGTACTTC
CASSPEVIRGYEQYF
>.|TRBV6-5|11|.|TRBJ2-3
TGTGCCAGCAGCCCCGGGGGTACGCAGTATTTT
CASSPGGTQYF
>.|TRBV7-3|14|few|TRBJ2-3
TGTGCCAGCAGCTTAACATTAGACAAGCGGAGTCAGTATTTT
CASSLTLDKRSQYF
>.|TRBV27|13|few|TRBJ2-3
TGTGCCAGTCGACCGGGGTTCTCACATACGCAGTATTTT
CASRPGFSHTQYF
>TRBD1|TRBV7-9|15|few|TRBJ2-5
TGTGCCAGCAGCCCACAGGGGGAGCGTCAAGAGACCCAGTACTTC
CASSPQGERQETQYF
>TRBD2|TRBV5-1|14|.|TRBJ2-7
TGCGCCAGCAGCTCCCGACTAGCGGGGGAGGTATTGGACTTC
CASSSRLAGEVLDF
>TRBD1|TRBV4-3|17|.|TRBJ1-4
TGCGCCAGCAGCCAGGGCCGGTCCGGGACAGGTAATGAAAAACTGTTTTTT
CASSQGRSGTGNEKLFF
>TRBD1|TRBV7-7|15|few|TRBJ2-5
TGTGCTAGCAGCTCCTTAAAGGGGGCCCAAGAGACCCAGTACTTC
CASSSLKGAQETQYF
>.|TRBV2|13|.|TRBJ2-7
TGTGCCAGCAGCGTCGAGACAGTCTACGAGCAGTACTTC
CASSVETVYEQYF